A few counts support the clone carrying this T cell receptor beta chain. Its antigen is not known. In the PCR, 60 Vbeta and 13 Jbeta primers were used. Data came from immunoSEQ multiplex PCR; TCRdb stores just in-frame clones and leaves some out. Among around 99,000 clones listed, 55% to 85% were seen once. The CDR3 spans 14 residues. Germline values: CDR1 SGHDN, CDR2 FVKESK. V shed 1 base and J 4 bases; nucleotides not matched to a gene: 3. These data are taken from a study of cytomegalovirus exposure and HLA in healthy donors. Across the study: Researchers found that roughly 81% of almost 400 genotyped donors fell within the Caucasian-associated ancestry cluster.

Findings and limits, study-wide: As a later analysis showed, a missense DCLRE1C variant was linked to trimming of TCR beta V- and J-genes. DRB1 had the most TCR associations and HLA-C the fewest, a later analysis found, with rates varying by HLA locus. As a later analysis showed, several of the most significant clusters appeared to be linked to common viral pathogens.

The rearrangement joins TRBV14 to TRBJ1-2, with 7 bases that match TRBD1. Sequencing was performed on PBMCs. The origin of this receptor is a man aged 25 to 45 in good health and CMV-seronegative. The CDR3 region has the DNA TGTGCCAGCAGCCAAGGACAGGGCCCCTATGGCTACACCTTC. This codes for CASSQGQGPYGYTF.